Listed below are T cell receptor beta chains from one sample, sequenced in a study of blood T cell repertoires in COVID-19. Generated by immunoSEQ multiplex PCR, the TCRdb table keeps only in-frame clones and is missing some. The table lists 110,000 to 150,000 clones, 82% of them singletons, with about 4% in the top ten. The sample consisted of peripheral blood. The receptors derive from an elderly woman with acute or convalescent COVID-19. The CDR3 runs from the conserved cysteine through the conserved F or W. The D gene is left open where the match is weak. Size is stated for part of the rows, as once, few or many counts, or as a class when the clone is expanded.

TRBV5-1,17,TRBJ2-1,-,-,TGCGCCAGCAGCTTGGATCGAGCGGCTATTACCTACAATGAGCAGTTCTTC,CASSLDRAAITYNEQFF
TRBV7-9,17,TRBJ2-1,TRBD2,-,TGTGCCAGCAGCTTAGAAGGGACTATTCCTTCCTACAATGAGCAGTTCTTC,CASSLEGTIPSYNEQFF
TRBV5-4,14,TRBJ2-7,-,-,TGTGCCAGCAGCTTCGGGGGGCCGTCCTACGAGCAGTACTTC,CASSFGGPSYEQYF
TRBV2,15,TRBJ2-7,TRBD2,-,TGTGCCAGCAGCGCCGGGACTAGCAGTTACTACGAGCAGTACTTC,CASSAGTSSYYEQYF
TRBV7-3,14,TRBJ2-1,TRBD2,-,TGTGCCAGCAGCTTAATAGCGGGGGGCACTGAGCAGTTCTTC,CASSLIAGGTEQFF
TRBV4-2,13,TRBJ1-1,-,-,TGTGCCAGCAGCCAAGATTCTGGAGGGTCAGCTTTCTTT,CASSQDSGGSAFF
TRBV27,16,TRBJ2-1,TRBD2,-,TGTGCCAGCAGTTTAGATGGGACTAGCGGGGGGGCCGAGCAGTTCTTC,CASSLDGTSGGAEQFF
TRBV19,12,TRBJ1-2,-,-,TGTGCCAGTAGTATGGCAGGGTATGGCTACACCTTC,CASSMAGYGYTF
TRBV7-9,13,TRBJ2-7,TRBD2,-,TGTGCCAGCAGCTCTGGGACTAGCGGGACCGAACACTTC,CASSSGTSGTEHF
TRBV11-2,15,TRBJ1-3,TRBD1,-,TGTGCCAGCAGCTCGACAGGGGTACCTGGAAACACCATATATTTT,CASSSTGVPGNTIYF
TRBV27,15,TRBJ1-1,TRBD1,-,TGTGCCAGCAGTCCGTTAACAGGGGTTCTCACTGAAGCTTTCTTT,CASSPLTGVLTEAFF
TRBV27,13,TRBJ2-7,-,-,TGTGCCAGCAGTTTATACAGGATCTACGAGCAGTACTTC,CASSLYRIYEQYF
TRBV24-1,16,TRBJ2-3,TRBD1,-,TGTGCCACCAGTGATACCGGGACAGGGGGCATCGATACGCAGTATTTT,CATSDTGTGGIDTQYF
TRBV28,19,TRBJ2-2,TRBD1,-,TGTGCCAGCAGTTTATTACCCAGGGGGCCATTCTGGAACACCGGGGAGCTGTTTTTT,CASSLLPRGPFWNTGELFF
TRBV7-8,14,TRBJ1-3,-,-,TGTGCCAGCAGCTTAAGGGGAACTGGAAGCACCATATATTTT,CASSLRGTGSTIYF
TRBV5-5,20,TRBJ1-4,-,-,TGTGCCAGCAGCTTTGATCGCCGGAATACCAGGATTTCGGCTAATGAAAAACTGTTTTTT,CASSFDRRNTRISANEKLFF
TRBV28,19,TRBJ2-3,TRBD1,-,TGTGCCAGCAGTTTCCGGACAGGAATCCTCCCGCTTAGCACAGATACGCAGTATTTT,CASSFRTGILPLSTDTQYF
TRBV24-1,14,TRBJ2-3,-,-,TGTGCCACCACCCGAGGCGGCGAAAGAGATACGCAGTATTTT,CATTRGGERDTQYF
TRBV30,15,TRBJ2-2,TRBD1,-,TGTGCCTGGAGTGTCTGGGACAGGGACACCGGGGAGCTGTTTTTT,CAWSVWDRDTGELFF
TRBV5-6,13,TRBJ1-2,-,once,TGTGCCAGCAGCTTGATGGGCAACTATGGCTACACCTTC,CASSLMGNYGYTF
TRBV30,15,TRBJ2-7,-,-,TGTGCCTGGAGTGGATCTCTAGCCGGTTCCTACGAGCAGTACTTC,CAWSGSLAGSYEQYF
TRBV5-4,15,TRBJ2-1,TRBD1,once,TGTGCCAGCAGCACGGACAGGGATCCCTACAATGAGCAGTTCTTC,CASSTDRDPYNEQFF
TRBV11-2,15,TRBJ2-1,TRBD2,few,TGTGCCAGCAGCCCGGGGGCGGGGGGCTACAATGAGCAGTTCTTC,CASSPGAGGYNEQFF
TRBV28,15,TRBJ2-7,-,-,TGTGCCAGCAGGCAACCTGGGGGGACCTACTACGAGCAGTACTTC,CASRQPGGTYYEQYF
TRBV19,13,TRBJ2-1,TRBD1,-,TGTGCCAGTAGGCCTTGGGGGGACAGGGGAGCGTTCTTC,CASRPWGDRGAFF
TRBV29-1,13,TRBJ2-7,TRBD2,-,TGCAGCGTGCTACTAGCGGCCAAGGACGAGCAGTACTTC,CSVLLAAKDEQYF
TRBV19,13,TRBJ2-1,-,-,TGTGCCAGTAGTCGCAGGGCTTACGATGAGCAGTTCTTC,CASSRRAYDEQFF
TRBV11-2,13,TRBJ2-2,-,-,TGTGCCAGCAGGGTAGCTGCGACCGGGGAGCTGTTTTTT,CASRVAATGELFF
TRBV21-1,18,TRBJ2-5,-,-,TGTGCCAGCAGGACCCGACTAGCGAAAGGGAAAAGCCAAGAGACCCAGTACTTC,CASRTRLAKGKSQETQYF
TRBV5-8,10,TRBJ1-6,TRBD1,once,TGTGCCAGCAGGCTTACCGGACAGGCATTT,CASRLTGQAF
TRBV21-1,15,TRBJ2-3,-,-,TGTGCCAGCAAAGCGCAGCCTACCCGCACAGATACGCAGTATTTT,CASKAQPTRTDTQYF